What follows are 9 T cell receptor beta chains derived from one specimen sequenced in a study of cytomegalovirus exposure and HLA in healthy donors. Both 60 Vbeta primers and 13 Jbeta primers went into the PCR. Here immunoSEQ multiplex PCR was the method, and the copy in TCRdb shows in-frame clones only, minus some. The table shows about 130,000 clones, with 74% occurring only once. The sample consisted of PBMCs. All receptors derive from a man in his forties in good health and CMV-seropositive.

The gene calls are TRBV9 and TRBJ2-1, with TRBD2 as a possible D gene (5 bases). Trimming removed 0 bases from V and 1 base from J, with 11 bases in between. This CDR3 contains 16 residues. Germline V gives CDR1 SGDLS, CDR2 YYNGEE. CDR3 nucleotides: TGTGCCAGCAGCGTAGAAGGCGGGCGATCCTACAATGAGCAGTTCTTC. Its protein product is CASSVEGGRSYNEQFF.

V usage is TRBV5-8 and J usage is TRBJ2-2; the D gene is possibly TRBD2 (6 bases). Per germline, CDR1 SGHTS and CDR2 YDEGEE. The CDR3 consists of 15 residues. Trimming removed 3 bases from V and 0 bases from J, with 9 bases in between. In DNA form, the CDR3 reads TGTGCCAGCAGCTCGGGACTCTCGAACACCGGGGAGCTGTTTTTT. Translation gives CASSSGLSNTGELFF.

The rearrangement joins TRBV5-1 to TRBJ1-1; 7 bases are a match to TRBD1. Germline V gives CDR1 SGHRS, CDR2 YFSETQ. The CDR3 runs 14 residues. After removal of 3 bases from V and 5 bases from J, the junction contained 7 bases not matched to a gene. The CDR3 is CASSWNTGETEAFF. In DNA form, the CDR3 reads TGCGCCAGCAGCTGGAATACAGGGGAAACTGAAGCTTTCTTT.

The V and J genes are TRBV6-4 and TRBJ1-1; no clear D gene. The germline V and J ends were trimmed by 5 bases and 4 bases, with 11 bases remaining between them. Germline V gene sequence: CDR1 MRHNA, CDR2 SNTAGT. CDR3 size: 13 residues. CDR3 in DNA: TGTGCCAGCAGTACGGGGTTTCGCACTGAAGCTTTCTTT. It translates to CASSTGFRTEAFF.

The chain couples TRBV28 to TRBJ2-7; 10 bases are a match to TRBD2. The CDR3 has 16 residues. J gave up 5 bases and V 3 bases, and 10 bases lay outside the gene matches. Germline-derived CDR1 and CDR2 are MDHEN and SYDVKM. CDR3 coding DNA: TGTGCCAGCAGTTTCTCGGAGCGGGAGGGCCCCCACGAGCAGTACTTC. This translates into CASSFSEREGPHEQYF.

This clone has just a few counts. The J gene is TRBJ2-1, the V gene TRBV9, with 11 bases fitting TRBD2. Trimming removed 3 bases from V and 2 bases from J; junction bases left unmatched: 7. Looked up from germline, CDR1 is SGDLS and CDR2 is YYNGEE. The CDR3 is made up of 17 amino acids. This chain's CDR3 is CASSAKLAGVAYNEQFF. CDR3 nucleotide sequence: TGTGCCAGCAGCGCCAAACTAGCGGGAGTTGCCTACAATGAGCAGTTCTTC.

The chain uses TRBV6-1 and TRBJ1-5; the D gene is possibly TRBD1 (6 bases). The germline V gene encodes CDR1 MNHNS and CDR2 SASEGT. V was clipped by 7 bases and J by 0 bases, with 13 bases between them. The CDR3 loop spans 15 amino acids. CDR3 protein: CASMTGLHSNQPQHF. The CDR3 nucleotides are TGTGCCAGCATGACAGGACTTCATAGCAATCAGCCCCAGCATTTT.

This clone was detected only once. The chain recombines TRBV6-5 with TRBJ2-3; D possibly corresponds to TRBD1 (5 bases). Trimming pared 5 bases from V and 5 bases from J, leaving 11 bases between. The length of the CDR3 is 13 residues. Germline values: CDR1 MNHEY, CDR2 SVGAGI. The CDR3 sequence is CASSESQGDTQYF. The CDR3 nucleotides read TGTGCCAGCAGTGAAAGCCAGGGAGATACGCAGTATTTT.

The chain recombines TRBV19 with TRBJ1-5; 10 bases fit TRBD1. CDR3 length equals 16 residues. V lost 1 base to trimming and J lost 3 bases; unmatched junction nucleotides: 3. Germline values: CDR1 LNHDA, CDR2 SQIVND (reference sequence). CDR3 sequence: CASSIGQGALNQPQHF. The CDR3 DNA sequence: TGTGCCAGTAGTATAGGACAGGGGGCACTCAATCAGCCCCAGCATTTT.